The clone carrying this T cell receptor beta chain was seen ten or more times. What it recognizes is unknown. Relative to the germline gene, one junction end is altered; a read error may explain this. Samples left unsorted employed about 100 million PBMCs for genomic DNA. The length of the CDR3 is 18 residues. The germline gives CDR1 SGHVS, CDR2 FQNEAQ. This table comes from immunoSEQ multiplex PCR, and its TCRdb copy is limited to in-frame clones, with some not included. The sample records about 500,000 clones, 60% to 80% being singletons. The record originates from a study of shared clonotypes between healthy human individuals. Findings and limits, study-wide: Enrolling few donors narrowed the genetic and exposure-history diversity that was represented.

The chain joins TRBV7-8 to TRBJ2-1; 7 bases are shared with TRBD2. The origin of this receptor is a woman aged 40-49 years in good health. Some clones in this sample may be carry-over from other donors' samples. Sequenced sample: PBMCs. CDR3 amino acids: CASSLRARWEGQNNQQFF. CDR3 nucleotide sequence: TGTGCCAGCAGCTTGAGGGCCAGGTGGGAGGGCCAAAACAATCAGCAGTTCTTC.